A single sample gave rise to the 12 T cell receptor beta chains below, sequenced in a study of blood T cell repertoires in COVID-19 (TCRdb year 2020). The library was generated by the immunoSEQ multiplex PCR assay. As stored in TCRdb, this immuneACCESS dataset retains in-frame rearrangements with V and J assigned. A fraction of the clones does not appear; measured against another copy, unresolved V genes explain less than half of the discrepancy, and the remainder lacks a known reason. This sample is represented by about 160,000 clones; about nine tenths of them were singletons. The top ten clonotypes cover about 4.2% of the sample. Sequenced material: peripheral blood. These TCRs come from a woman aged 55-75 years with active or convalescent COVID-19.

The CDR3 spells CASSKERRRNTEAFF. For the CDR3, the DNA is TGTGCCAGCAGCAAAGAGAGGAGGAGGAACACTGAAGCTTTCTTT. The rearrangement links TRBV21-1 to TRBJ1-1. TRBV21-1 is a pseudogene locus. This CDR3 region has 15 residues.

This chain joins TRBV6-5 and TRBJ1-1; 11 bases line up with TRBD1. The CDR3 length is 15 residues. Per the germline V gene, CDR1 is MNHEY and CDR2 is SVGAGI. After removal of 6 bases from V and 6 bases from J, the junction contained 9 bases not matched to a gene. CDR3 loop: CASSRGQGERAEAFF. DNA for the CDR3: TGTGCCAGCAGCCGGGGACAGGGGGAAAGGGCTGAAGCTTTCTTT.

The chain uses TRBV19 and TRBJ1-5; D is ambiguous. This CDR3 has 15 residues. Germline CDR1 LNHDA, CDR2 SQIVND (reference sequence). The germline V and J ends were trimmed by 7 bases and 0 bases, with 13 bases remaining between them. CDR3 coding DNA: TGTGCCAGTAAATCTGGAGGGAATAGCAATCAGCCCCAGCATTTT. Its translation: CASKSGGNSNQPQHF.

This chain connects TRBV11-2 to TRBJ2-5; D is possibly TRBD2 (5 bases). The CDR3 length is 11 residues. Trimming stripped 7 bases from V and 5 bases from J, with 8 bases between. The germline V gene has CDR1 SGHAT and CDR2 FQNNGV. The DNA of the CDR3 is TGTGCCAGCACTAGAGGGGAGACCCAGTACTTC. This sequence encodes CASTRGETQYF.

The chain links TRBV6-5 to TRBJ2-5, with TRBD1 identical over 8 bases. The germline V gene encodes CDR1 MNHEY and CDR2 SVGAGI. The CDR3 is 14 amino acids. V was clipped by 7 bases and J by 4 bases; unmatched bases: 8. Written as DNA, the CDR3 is TGTGCCAGCACCTCAGGGGGCGGGGTAGAGACCCAGTACTTC. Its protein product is CASTSGGGVETQYF.

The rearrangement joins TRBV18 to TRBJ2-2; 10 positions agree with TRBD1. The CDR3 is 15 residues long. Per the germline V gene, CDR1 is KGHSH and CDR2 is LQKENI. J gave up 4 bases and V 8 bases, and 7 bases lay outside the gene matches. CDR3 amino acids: CASRGTGVTTGELFF. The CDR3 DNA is TGTGCCAGCCGAGGGACAGGGGTAACCACCGGGGAGCTGTTTTTT.

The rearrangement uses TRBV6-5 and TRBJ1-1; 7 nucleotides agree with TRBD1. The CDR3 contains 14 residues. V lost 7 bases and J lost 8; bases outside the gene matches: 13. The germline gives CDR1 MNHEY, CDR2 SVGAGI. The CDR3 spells CASKSGQSILEAFF. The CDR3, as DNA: TGTGCCAGCAAATCGGGACAGAGCATACTAGAAGCTTTCTTT.

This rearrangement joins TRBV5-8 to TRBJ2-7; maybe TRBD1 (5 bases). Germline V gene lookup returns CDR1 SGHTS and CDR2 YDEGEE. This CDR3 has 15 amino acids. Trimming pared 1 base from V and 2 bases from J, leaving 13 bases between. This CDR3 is CASSLTVTTAYEQYF. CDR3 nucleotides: TGTGCCAGCAGCTTGACCGTTACGACAGCCTACGAGCAGTACTTC.

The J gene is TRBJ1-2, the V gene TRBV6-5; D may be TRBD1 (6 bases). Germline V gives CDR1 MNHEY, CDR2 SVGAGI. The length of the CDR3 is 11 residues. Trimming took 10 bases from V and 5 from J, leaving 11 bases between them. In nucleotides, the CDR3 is TGTGCCATAAAGGGGGAATATGGCTACACCTTC. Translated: CAIKGEYGYTF.

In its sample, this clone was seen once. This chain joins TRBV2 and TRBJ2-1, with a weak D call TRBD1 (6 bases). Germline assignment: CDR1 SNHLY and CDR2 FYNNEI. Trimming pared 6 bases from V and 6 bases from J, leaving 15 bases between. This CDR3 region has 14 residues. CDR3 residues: CASRDSWVTNEQFF. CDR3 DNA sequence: TGTGCCAGCAGGGACAGCTGGGTGACCAATGAGCAGTTCTTC.

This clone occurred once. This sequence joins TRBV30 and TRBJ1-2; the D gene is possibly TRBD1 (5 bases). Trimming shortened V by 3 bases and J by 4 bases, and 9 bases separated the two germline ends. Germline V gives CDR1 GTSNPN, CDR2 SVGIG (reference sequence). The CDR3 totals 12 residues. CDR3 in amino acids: CAWSRVGYGYTF. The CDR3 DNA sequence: TGTGCCTGGAGCAGGGTTGGCTATGGCTACACCTTC.

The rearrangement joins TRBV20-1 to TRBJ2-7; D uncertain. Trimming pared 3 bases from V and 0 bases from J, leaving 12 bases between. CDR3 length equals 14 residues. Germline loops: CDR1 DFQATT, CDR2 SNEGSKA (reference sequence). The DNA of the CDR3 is TGCAGTGCTAGTAACACCCCAAGCTCCTACGAGCAGTACTTC. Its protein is CSASNTPSSYEQYF.